One sample yielded the 18 T cell receptor beta chains listed below, sequenced in a study of cytomegalovirus exposure and HLA in healthy donors. The PCR used 60 Vbeta and 13 Jbeta primers. Sequencing used immunoSEQ multiplex PCR; TCRdb keeps in-frame clones, though not all of them. The sample lists about 100,000 clones, roughly 80% occurring once. Sequencing was carried out using PBMCs. Receptors originate from an older woman in good health and CMV-seronegative.

The chain recombines TRBV25-1 with TRBJ2-1; 8 bases map to TRBD2. CDR3 length: 15 residues. The germline gives CDR1 MGHDK, CDR2 SYGVNS. Trimming removed 5 bases from V and 7 bases from J; junction bases left unmatched: 10. For the CDR3, the DNA is TGTGCCAGCAGTTTGAGCGGGAGAATGGAGAATGAGCAGTTCTTC. Encoded protein: CASSLSGRMENEQFF.

The genes are TRBV10-3 and TRBJ2-5; 8 bases match TRBD1. Germline trimming cut 3 bases from V and 2 bases from J; bases unmatched to any gene: 2. The CDR3 is made up of 14 amino acids. Per the germline V gene, CDR1 is ENHRY and CDR2 is SYGVKD. The CDR3 DNA reads as TGTGCCATCAGTGATGACAGGGGTCAAGAGACCCAGTACTTC. It translates to CAISDDRGQETQYF.

CDR3 DNA: TGTGCCAGCAGTTTAAGGGTCGGGGCAGGGGACTACGAGCAGTACTTC. Residues: CASSLRVGAGDYEQYF. This chain joins TRBV27 and TRBJ2-7; maybe TRBD1 (6 bases). The CDR3 has 16 amino acids. V gave up 2 bases and J gave up 3 bases, with 17 bases separating them. Looked up from germline, CDR1 is MNHEY and CDR2 is SMNVEV (reference sequence).

The chain carries TRBV5-8 and TRBJ2-7, with 12 bases that match TRBD2. The V and J ends lost 5 bases and 3 bases, in that order; junction bases with no gene match: 9. Germline V gene data show CDR1 as SGHTS and CDR2 as YDEGEE. CDR3 length: 16 amino acids. The CDR3 coding sequence is TGTGCCAGCAGTCGACATGGGACTAGCGGGTACTACGAGCAGTACTTC. Amino acid sequence: CASSRHGTSGYYEQYF.

This clone was counted only a few times. The rearrangement joins TRBV7-2 to TRBJ2-5, with D maybe TRBD2 (6 bases). Germline CDR1 SGHTA, CDR2 FQGNSA. Trimming took 5 bases from V and 4 from J, leaving 17 bases between them. The CDR3 has 15 amino acids. In DNA form, the CDR3 reads TGTGCCAGCAGCACACTGGGACTCGAGGGAGAGACCCAGTACTTC. As protein: CASSTLGLEGETQYF.

This clone showed up just a few times. The chain combines TRBV15 with TRBJ1-2, with D unclear. V gave up 8 bases and J gave up 6 bases, with 13 bases separating them. The CDR3 is made up of 12 amino acids. Germline V gives CDR1 LNHNV, CDR2 YYDKDF (reference sequence). The CDR3 DNA reads as TGTGCCACCTGGGCAGCCCAGGATGGCTACACCTTC. Protein product: CATWAAQDGYTF.

J is TRBJ2-7 and V is TRBV4-3; 10 nucleotides line up with TRBD1. Germline loops: CDR1 LGHNA, CDR2 YSLEER. This CDR3 is built from 17 residues. Germline trimming cut 0 bases from V and 2 bases from J; bases unmatched to any gene: 7. Here the CDR3 DNA reads TGCGCCAGCAGCCAAGATCTGTTGGGACAGGGGACCTACGAGCAGTACTTC. The encoded protein is CASSQDLLGQGTYEQYF.

The chain couples TRBV7-2 to TRBJ2-3, with 7 bases identical to TRBD2. The CDR3 has 16 amino acids. J lost 2 bases, V lost 8 bases, and 13 bases had no gene match. Germline V gives CDR1 SGHTA, CDR2 FQGNSA. CDR3 sequence: CASLNGGWGPTDTQYF. DNA for the CDR3: TGTGCCAGCCTCAACGGGGGGTGGGGCCCCACAGATACGCAGTATTTT.

The chain joins TRBV7-6 to TRBJ1-1, with 9 bases matching TRBD1. V lost 3 bases and J lost 4; bases outside the gene matches: 9. Germline V gene lookup returns CDR1 SGHVS and CDR2 FNYEAQ. The CDR3 consists of 16 residues. The CDR3 nucleotides are TGTGCCAGCAGCTTGGGACAGGGCCCGTTTGGCACTGAAGCTTTCTTT. This gives the protein CASSLGQGPFGTEAFF.

The chain couples TRBV7-9 to TRBJ1-4; TRBD1 matches 7 bases. Germline assignment: CDR1 SEHNR and CDR2 FQNEAQ (reference sequence). Germline trimming cut 2 bases from V and 7 bases from J; bases unmatched to any gene: 7. The CDR3 has 15 amino acids. DNA of the CDR3: TGTGCCAGCAGCTTACGAGGGGGCGCGGGTGAAAAACTGTTTTTT. Its protein is CASSLRGGAGEKLFF.

This chain uses TRBV5-6 with TRBJ2-7; 8 positions match TRBD1. The CDR3 is 13 amino acids. Trimming cost V 6 bases and J 3 bases; bases outside gene matches: 5. Germline CDR1 is SGHDT and CDR2 is YYEEEE. The CDR3 protein is CASTYRGNYEQYF. The CDR3 DNA is TGTGCCAGCACCTACAGGGGGAACTACGAGCAGTACTTC.

The chain couples TRBV28 to TRBJ2-7; unclear D gene. Deletions cut 1 base from V and 4 bases from J, with 8 bases between. CDR3 length: 13 amino acids. Germline CDR1 is MDHEN and CDR2 is SYDVKM. CDR3 in DNA: TGTGCCAGCAGTTTATCAACAGTTTACGAGCAGTACTTC. Residues: CASSLSTVYEQYF.

V usage is TRBV19 and J usage is TRBJ1-1, with D possibly being TRBD1 (5 bases). The CDR3 is made up of 14 amino acids. The V end was cut by 5 bases, the J end by 0 bases, with 10 bases between. Germline V gene lookup returns CDR1 LNHDA and CDR2 SQIVND (reference sequence). CDR3 amino acids: CASSSAGLNTEAFF. CDR3 nucleotide sequence: TGTGCCAGTAGTTCTGCAGGGTTGAACACTGAAGCTTTCTTT.

The chain has TRBV4-1 and TRBJ1-1; D might be TRBD1 (5 bases). CDR1 and CDR2 from the germline V gene are MGHRA and YSYEKL. CDR3 length: 17 amino acids. V lost 1 base to trimming and J lost 0 bases, with 15 bases between them. CDR3 amino acids: CASSQVGPQRLNTEAFF. The CDR3 region has the DNA TGCGCCAGCAGCCAAGTGGGGCCACAGAGATTGAACACTGAAGCTTTCTTT.

This chain joins TRBV2 and TRBJ2-7; TRBD2 is a possible D gene (5 bases). The germline gives CDR1 SNHLY, CDR2 FYNNEI. The CDR3 is 14 amino acids. V gave up 3 bases and J gave up 10 bases, with 19 bases separating them. As DNA, the CDR3 is TGTGCCAGCAGTGACCCCCCTCCGGGGAGAATACAGTACTTC. It translates to CASSDPPPGRIQYF.

The J gene is TRBJ2-1, the V gene TRBV14; 10 positions agree with TRBD2. Per the germline V gene, CDR1 is SGHDN and CDR2 is FVKESK. V lost 1 base, J lost 7 bases, and 7 bases stayed unmatched. CDR3 length: 16 amino acids. For the CDR3, the DNA is TGTGCCAGCAGCCAAGTGCGTACTAGCGGGACGAATGAGCAGTTCTTC. This sequence encodes CASSQVRTSGTNEQFF.

The V and J genes are TRBV5-4 and TRBJ2-1; 7 bases align to TRBD2. CDR1 is SGHNT, CDR2 YYREEE, per germline (reference sequence). CDR3 size: 15 residues. V shed 7 bases, J shed 2 bases, and the junction held 9 bases outside the gene matches. The CDR3 DNA sequence: TGTGCCAGCGAGGGCGGCGGGAGCACCTACAATGAGCAGTTCTTC. This gives the protein CASEGGGSTYNEQFF. The full variable domain, in which reference TRBV5-4 and TRBJ2-1 provide the parts outside the CDR3, is ETGVTQSPTHLIKTRGQQVTLRCSSQSGHNTVSWYQQALGQGPQFIFQYYREEENGRGNFPPRFSGLQFPNYSSELNVNALELDDSALYLCASEGGGSTYNEQFFGPGTRLTVL.

This clone came up once. The V and J genes are TRBV5-1 and TRBJ2-1, with TRBD2 identical over 9 bases. V was clipped by 4 bases and J by 4 bases; unmatched bases: 12. The CDR3 consists of 17 residues. The germline V gene encodes CDR1 SGHRS and CDR2 YFSETQ. The CDR3 protein is CASSPLTGTSRYNEQFF. DNA for the CDR3: TGCGCCAGCAGCCCCTTAACCGGGACTAGCCGATACAATGAGCAGTTCTTC.